Below, one T cell receptor (beta chain) is given with its context. Its antigen is unknown. Time point in this sample: late sampling 161 to 241 days after vaccination in three convalescent patients. The treatment is: approximately 11-day PBMC culture with coronavirus spike peptide pools or control peptides (ViraFEST assay). Culture conditions combined 2 million to 2.5 million PBMCs per well with around 9.2 IU/ml IL-2 and 8 to 10 ug/ml peptide pools. The authors swapped half the medium for fresh IL-2 medium on days 3 and 7. The CDR3 extends over 17 amino acids. Per germline, CDR1 MNHEY and CDR2 SMNVEV (reference sequence). Trimming cost V 5 bases and J 2 bases; bases outside gene matches: 12. Cultured CD4+ T cells had their DNA profiled by the Oncomine TCR Beta short-read assay. TCRdb reanalysed the PCR reads using MiXCR and keeps one entry per CDR3 protein. The sample records about 22,000 distinct CDR3 sequences, 46% being singletons.

This sample was included in a study of vaccination and CD4 T cells after COVID-19. The overall study: Post-vaccination sampling time points for a few convalescent patients were day 14 and days 161 to 241.

The chain uses TRBV27 and TRBJ1-2; 9 bases are shared with TRBD1. Sequenced here: CD4+ T cells from blood, cultured in vitro, sampled about 7 months after SARS-CoV-2 vaccination. The TCR comes from a human donor who had recovered from COVID-19. CDR3 residues: CASSLTGGRLGNYGYTF. The DNA of the CDR3 is TGTGCCAGCAGTCTGACAGGGGGAAGGTTGGGAAACTATGGCTACACCTTC.